This record looks at one TCR beta chain sequence and its context. This specimen belongs to a study of cytomegalovirus exposure and HLA in healthy donors. The PCR employed 60 Vbeta primers together with 13 Jbeta primers. Measured with immunoSEQ multiplex PCR; TCRdb has only the in-frame clones, and not every one. Counted here are approximately 270,000 clones, over 70% occurring once; the ten biggest clones make up less than 0.4%. This clonotype was obtained from a girl aged 2 to 9 in good health and CMV-seronegative. Sequenced material: PBMCs.

The CDR3 loop reads CASSLLGRVEYF. The DNA of the CDR3 is TGTGCCAGCAGTTTACTGGGCAGGGTGGAGTATTTT. This chain connects TRBV27 to TRBJ2-3; D possibly corresponds to TRBD1 (5 bases). Germline V CDR1 and CDR2: MNHEY, SMNVEV (reference sequence). CDR3 length: 12 residues. V lost 2 bases to trimming and J lost 13 bases, with 13 bases between them.